The 28 T cell receptor beta chains listed next were all sequenced from one sample in a study of T-cell memory formation after mild COVID-19. From the 5' RACE reads, TCRdb called clonotypes with MiXCR, one entry per CDR3 protein. The data contain approximately 250,000 distinct CDR3 sequences, roughly 15% of them singletons. The sequenced sample consisted of PBMCs or a T cell subset sorted from them (not recorded which). These receptors came from a man younger than 35 who had mild COVID-19 (a few samples of this study predate the infection). Cell type and time point are not known.

This clonotype was recorded a few times. The chain links TRBV5-4 to TRBJ2-7; no firm D call. V lost 0 bases and J 3 bases, leaving 13 bases between the germline ends. Looked up from germline, CDR1 is SGHNT and CDR2 is YYREEE (reference sequence). The CDR3 contains 15 residues. CDR3 in DNA: TGTGCCAGCAGCTTGGGTGGGCAGCTCCTCTACGAGCAGTACTTC. Protein product: CASSLGGQLLYEQYF.

This clonotype was seen a handful of times. The rearrangement joins TRBV20-1 to TRBJ2-5; TRBD2 is a possible D gene (6 bases). The CDR3 has 17 residues. Germline CDR1 and CDR2: DFQATT and SNEGSKA (reference sequence). Deletions cut 0 bases from V and 2 bases from J, with 19 bases between. Written as DNA, the CDR3 is TGCAGTGCTAGAGATGCGTCCCCCGGGACTTATCAAGAGACCCAGTACTTC. Translation: CSARDASPGTYQETQYF.

This chain joins TRBV18 and TRBJ1-1; D unresolved. The CDR3 has 13 amino acids. Trimming shortened V by 3 bases and J by 3 bases, and 8 bases separated the two germline ends. Per germline, CDR1 KGHSH and CDR2 LQKENI. CDR3 amino acids: CASSPWPDTEAFF. CDR3 sequence (DNA): TGTGCCAGCTCACCTTGGCCGGACACTGAAGCTTTCTTT.

This clonotype was recorded a few times. The chain couples TRBV7-2 to TRBJ1-5, with D hard to call. There are 15 residues in the CDR3. Trimming removed 0 bases from V and 5 bases from J, with 11 bases in between. CDR1 is SGHTA, CDR2 FQGNSA, per germline. DNA for the CDR3: TGTGCCAGCAGCTTAGCTCCCTCCAATTATCAGCCCCAGCATTTT. This codes for CASSLAPSNYQPQHF.

The rearrangement uses TRBV12-3 or TRBV12-4 and TRBJ2-5, with TRBD1 matching 9 bases. This CDR3 is built from 14 residues. Germline trimming cut 3 bases from V and 4 bases from J; bases unmatched to any gene: 3. The CDR3 nucleotides read TGTGCCAGCAGTTTCCCGGACAGGGGAGAGACCCAGTACTTC. Protein sequence: CASSFPDRGETQYF.

This clonotype was picked up a small number of times. The chain is built from TRBV12-3 or TRBV12-4 and TRBJ2-7; D not certain. The CDR3 has 13 amino acids. V lost 4 bases and J lost 4, with 11 bases in between. The CDR3 sequence is CASSSQHRYEQYF. Written as DNA, the CDR3 is TGTGCCAGCAGTTCTCAACACCGATACGAGCAGTACTTC.

The chain has TRBV7-2 and TRBJ2-5; weak D call: TRBD2 (7 bases). V lost 4 bases to trimming and J lost 5 bases, with 17 bases between them. Germline values: CDR1 SGHTA, CDR2 FQGNSA. This CDR3 comprises 15 residues. CDR3 region: CASSSRRGGDETQYF. DNA of the CDR3: TGTGCCAGCAGCTCCCGACGAGGGGGGGATGAGACCCAGTACTTC. The variable domain in full, completed from reference TRBV7-2 and TRBJ2-5, reads GAGVSQSPSNKVTEKGKDVELRCDPISGHTALYWYRQSLGQGLEFLIYFQGNSAPDKSGLPSDRFSAERTGGSVSTLTIQRTQQEDSAVYLCASSSRRGGDETQYFGPGTRLLVL.

This chain connects TRBV6-6 to TRBJ2-1; the D gene could be TRBD1 or TRBD2 (6 bases each). The ends were cut back, 5 bases at V and 0 bases at J, with 14 bases in the middle. CDR1 is MNHNY, CDR2 SVGAGI, per germline (reference sequence). The CDR3 spans 16 residues. The CDR3 spells CASSGLRGASYNEQFF. The CDR3 DNA follows: TGTGCCAGCAGTGGGTTGAGGGGGGCCTCCTACAATGAGCAGTTCTTC.

This clonotype has a handful of counts. This chain joins TRBV4-2 and TRBJ2-2; D is uncertain. This CDR3 comprises 15 residues. From germline, CDR1 is LGHNA and CDR2 YNFKEQ. Trimming cost V 5 bases and J 4 bases, with 14 bases left between them. CDR3 sequence reads: CASSTRAGPTGELFF. For the CDR3, the DNA is TGTGCCAGCAGCACACGGGCCGGGCCCACCGGGGAGCTGTTTTTT.

Only a few counts were recorded for this clonotype. The J gene is TRBJ2-3, the V gene TRBV7-2; a possible D gene is TRBD2 (6 bases). The V end was cut by 5 bases, the J end by 13 bases, with 19 bases between. Germline V gene lookup returns CDR1 SGHTA and CDR2 FQGNSA. CDR3 size: 13 residues. CDR3 protein: CASSPPGLRTEYF. In nucleotides, the CDR3 is TGTGCCAGCAGCCCCCCGGGACTTAGAACAGAGTATTTT.

This CDR3 is CASSFRGGATDTQYF. CDR3 DNA: TGTGCCAGCAGTTTCCGCGGGGGGGCCACAGATACGCAGTATTTT. The gene calls are TRBV12-3 or TRBV12-4 and TRBJ2-3; 9 nucleotides align to TRBD2. V was clipped by 3 bases and J by 2 bases; unmatched bases: 3. The CDR3 totals 15 residues.

This clonotype appeared a few times. The chain couples TRBV9 to TRBJ2-2, with D maybe TRBD2 (7 bases). The CDR3 runs to 15 residues. Trimming shortened V by 3 bases and J by 3 bases, and 12 bases separated the two germline ends. The germline V gene has CDR1 SGDLS and CDR2 YYNGEE. The CDR3 region has the DNA TGTGCCAGCAGCGCCGGGGGGCTCGACACCGGGGAGCTGTTTTTT. Encoded protein: CASSAGGLDTGELFF. Full variable domain (outside the CDR3, taken from reference TRBV9 and TRBJ2-2): DSGVTQTPKHLITATGQRVTLRCSPRSGDLSVYWYQQSLDQGLQFLIQYYNGEERAKGNILERFSAQQFPDLHSELNLSSLELGDSALYFCASSAGGLDTGELFFGEGSRLTVL.

J is TRBJ2-1 and V is TRBV2; D may be TRBD1 (6 bases). This CDR3 region has 18 residues. The V end lost 6 bases, the J end lost 1 base, and 22 bases lay between the germline ends. CDR1 is SNHLY and CDR2 is FYNNEI in the germline V gene. The DNA of the CDR3 is TGTGCCAGCAGGAGGGGTTCAATATTGGGGGCATCCTACAATGAGCAGTTCTTC. It codes for CASRRGSILGASYNEQFF.

Only a few counts were recorded for this clonotype. This chain uses TRBV5-1 with TRBJ2-5; D perhaps matches TRBD1 (5 bases). The CDR3 is 15 residues long. V lost 4 bases and J 1 base, leaving 14 bases between the germline ends. Germline assignment: CDR1 SGHRS and CDR2 YFSETQ. The DNA for the CDR3 is TGCGCCAGCAGCCCAAGGAGAACAGGCCAAGAGACCCAGTACTTC. Encoded protein: CASSPRRTGQETQYF.

This clonotype appeared many times. The rearrangement joins TRBV4-3 to TRBJ2-5; no clear D gene. V gave up 4 bases and J gave up 9 bases, with 15 bases separating them. Germline V gene data show CDR1 as LGHNA and CDR2 as YSLEER. This CDR3 has 13 residues. The CDR3 protein is CASSLVDQGPQYF. The CDR3 bases are TGCGCCAGCAGCCTAGTGGACCAAGGGCCCCAGTACTTC.

This clonotype has a handful of counts. The rearrangement links TRBV6-2 or TRBV6-3 to TRBJ2-7; TRBD2 agrees at 8 bases. The trim removed 6 bases at V and 0 bases at J, leaving 4 bases unmatched. Germline V gene sequence: CDR1 MNHEY, CDR2 SVGEGT. CDR3 length equals 14 residues. CDR3 bases: TGTGCCAGCAGCCGGACTAGCCTCTCCTACGAGCAGTACGTC. Encoded protein: CASSRTSLSYEQYV.

The rearrangement links TRBV25-1 to TRBJ1-6; D remains unclear. V lost 7 bases to trimming and J lost 7 bases, with 8 bases between them. CDR1 is MGHDK and CDR2 is SYGVNS in the germline V gene. The CDR3 length is 12 residues. The CDR3 nucleotides are TGTGCCAGCACGACTGGGAATTCACCCCTCCACTTT. The encoded protein is CASTTGNSPLHF.

This clonotype was seen at least ten times. The CDR3 DNA follows: TGTGCCAGCAGCCGGGGGGCAGACACTGAAGCTTTCTTT. Its translation is CASSRGADTEAFF. The chain links TRBV7-9 to TRBJ1-1, with D perhaps matching TRBD1 (6 bases). Trimming pared 5 bases from V and 3 bases from J, leaving 10 bases between. The CDR3 is 13 residues long. Looked up from germline, CDR1 is SEHNR and CDR2 is FQNEAQ (reference sequence). Looking up the rest from reference TRBV7-9 and TRBJ1-1 gives the full variable domain: DTGVSQNPRHKITKRGQNVTFRCDPISEHNRLYWYRQTLGQGPEFLTYFQNEAQLEKSRLLSDRFSAERPKGSFSTLEIQRTEQGDSAMYLCASSRGADTEAFFGQGTRLTVV.

This clonotype has just a few counts. The chain has TRBV7-6 and TRBJ2-3, with 7 bases identical to TRBD1. The CDR3 contains 14 residues. CDR1 and CDR2 from the germline V gene are SGHVS and FNYEAQ. With V trimmed by 8 bases and J by 6 bases, 11 bases remained unmatched. The CDR3 protein is CASGRGPPGDTQYF. For the CDR3, the DNA is TGTGCCAGCGGAAGGGGGCCCCCGGGGGATACGCAGTATTTT.

The chain couples TRBV29-1 to TRBJ2-6; D uncertain. Trimming left V 7 bases short and J 0 bases short, with 19 bases between. This CDR3 has 17 amino acids. Germline CDR1 and CDR2: SQVTM and ANQGSEA. Here the CDR3 DNA reads TGCAGCGGCTTCGTGGGTATAGGTCCCTCTGGGGCCAACGTCCTGACTTTC. This codes for CSGFVGIGPSGANVLTF.

The V call is TRBV13, the J call TRBJ2-3; D gene ambiguous. Germline V CDR1 and CDR2: PRHDT, FYEKMQ (reference sequence). Trimming shortened V by 2 bases and J by 4 bases, and 4 bases separated the two germline ends. The CDR3 has 12 residues. The CDR3: CASSLLPDTQYF. The CDR3 bases are TGTGCCAGCAGCTTATTACCAGATACGCAGTATTTT.

The V call is TRBV6-5, the J call TRBJ2-2; tentative D call: TRBD2 (6 bases). The germline V gene has CDR1 MNHEY and CDR2 SVGAGI. V lost 8 bases and J 1 base, leaving 11 bases between the germline ends. This CDR3 is built from 14 residues. DNA of the CDR3: TGTGCCAGCGGAGGGAGGTTGAACACCGGGGAGCTGTTTTTT. Its protein product is CASGGRLNTGELFF.

Only a few counts were recorded for this clonotype. This chain joins TRBV28 and TRBJ2-2, with TRBD1 as a possible D gene (6 bases). This CDR3 has 14 residues. V was pared by 3 bases and J by 6 bases, with 11 bases between. Germline loops: CDR1 MDHEN, CDR2 SYDVKM. The CDR3: CASSLWTVPGELFF. The DNA for the CDR3 is TGTGCCAGCAGTTTGTGGACAGTTCCCGGGGAGCTGTTTTTT.

This chain links TRBV6-5 with TRBJ2-7; D is undetermined. With 3 bases removed from V and 0 bases from J, the gap between germline ends came to 6 bases. The germline gives CDR1 MNHEY, CDR2 SVGAGI. The CDR3 has 13 amino acids. CDR3: CASSYRSSYEQYF. The CDR3 bases are TGTGCCAGCAGTTATCGGAGCTCCTACGAGCAGTACTTC.

In its sample, this clonotype was seen a few times. V usage is TRBV7-6 and J usage is TRBJ1-2, with TRBD1 identical over 10 bases. The germline V gene encodes CDR1 SGHVS and CDR2 FNYEAQ. V was clipped by 4 bases and J by 2 bases; unmatched bases: 4. The CDR3 has 15 residues. CDR3 protein: CASSSTGGPNYGYTF. CDR3 sequence (DNA): TGTGCCAGCAGCTCGACAGGGGGCCCCAACTATGGCTACACCTTC. Full variable domain (rest looked up from reference TRBV7-6 and TRBJ1-2): GAGVSQSPRYKVTKRGQDVALRCDPISGHVSLYWYRQALGQGPEFLTYFNYEAQQDKSGLPNDRFSAERPEGSISTLTIQRTEQRDSAMYRCASSSTGGPNYGYTFGSGTRLTVV.

There are a few counts of this clonotype. The chain employs TRBV20-1 and TRBJ1-3, with no clear D. The CDR3 spans 14 residues. Trimming took off 0 bases at V and 8 bases at J, with 14 bases between the two ends. The V gene's germline CDR1 is DFQATT and CDR2 SNEGSKA (reference sequence). The CDR3 DNA sequence: TGCAGTGCTAGAGATGGGGATCGGGTACACACCATATATTTT. Its translation is CSARDGDRVHTIYF.

This clonotype was observed a few times. The CDR3 ends on some other residue instead of the conserved phenylalanine or tryptophan, so this is likely a read error. The DNA is omitted, as the CDR3 cannot be located on it reliably, and the CDR3 follows TCRdb's listing. V and J are TRBV12-3 or TRBV12-4 and TRBJ1-2; the table's D call, TRBD1, has no DNA check behind it. The CDR3 length equals 11 residues, ends included. CDR3 in amino acids: CASSRPGTTIL.

This clonotype was picked up a small number of times. CDR3 nucleotides: TGCGCCAGCAGCCAAGATGGAGGTGGGGTCCAAGAGACCCAGTACTTC. Translating gives CASSQDGGGVQETQYF. V gene TRBV4-3 combines with J gene TRBJ2-5; D might be TRBD2 (5 bases). Germline CDR1 reads LGHNA; CDR2 reads YSLEER. Trimming left V 0 bases short and J 1 base short, with 12 bases between. CDR3 length: 16 residues.